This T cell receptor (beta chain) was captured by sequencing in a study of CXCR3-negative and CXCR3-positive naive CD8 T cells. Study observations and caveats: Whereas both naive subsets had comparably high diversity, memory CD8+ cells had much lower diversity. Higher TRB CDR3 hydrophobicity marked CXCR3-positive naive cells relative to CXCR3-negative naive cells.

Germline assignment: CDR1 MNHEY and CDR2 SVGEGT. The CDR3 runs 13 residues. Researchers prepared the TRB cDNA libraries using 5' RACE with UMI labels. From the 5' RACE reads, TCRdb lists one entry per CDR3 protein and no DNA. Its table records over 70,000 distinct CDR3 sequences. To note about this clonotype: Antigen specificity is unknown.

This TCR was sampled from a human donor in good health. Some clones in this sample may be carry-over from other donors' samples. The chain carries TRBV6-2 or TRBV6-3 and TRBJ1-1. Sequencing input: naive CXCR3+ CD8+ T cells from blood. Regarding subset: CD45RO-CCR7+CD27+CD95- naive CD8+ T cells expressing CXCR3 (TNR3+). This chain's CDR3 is CASSLFHSTEAFF.